A selection of T cell receptor beta chains follows, all from one sample in a study of molecular identifiers for immune sequencing clone quantification. TCRdb re-called the PCR reads with MiXCR, one entry per CDR3 protein. This sample has about 97,000 distinct CDR3 sequences, with 35% found just once. Specimen: naive CD8+ T cells from blood, with Jurkat cell RNA spiked in. These receptor sequences come from a human donor in good health. Some libraries in this study had Jurkat cell RNA spiked in. Each CDR3 is given with its conserved first and last residue. Each record gives: CDR3 protein, CDR3 DNA, clone size, J gene, V gene, D gene. The D gene is left open where the match is weak. Expanded clones get a size class; other rows say once, few or many, or leave the size out.

cdr3_aa: CTIAARQGSYEQYF; cdr3_nt: TGTACCATCGCCGCGCGACAGGGCTCCTACGAGCAGTACTTC; clone_size: .; j_call: TRBJ2-7; v_call: TRBV28; d_call: TRBD1
cdr3_aa: CSAALTPGLAPSSYEQYF; cdr3_nt: TGCAGTGCCGCCCTAACACCAGGACTAGCCCCGAGCTCCTACGAGCAGTACTTC; clone_size: .; j_call: TRBJ2-7; v_call: TRBV20-1; d_call: TRBD2
cdr3_aa: CSAVQGTDTQYF; cdr3_nt: TGCAGTGCTGTACAGGGGACAGATACGCAGTATTTT; clone_size: .; j_call: TRBJ2-3; v_call: TRBV20-1; d_call: TRBD1
cdr3_aa: CSVGPGVEVTEAFF; cdr3_nt: TGCAGCGTTGGCCCGGGGGTAGAGGTCACTGAAGCTTTCTTT; clone_size: many; j_call: TRBJ1-1; v_call: TRBV29-1; d_call: .
cdr3_aa: CASRLDTYEQYF; cdr3_nt: TGTGCAAGTCGCTTAGATACTTACGAGCAGTACTTC; clone_size: many; j_call: TRBJ2-7; v_call: TRBV12-2; d_call: .
cdr3_aa: CASSLAAGVADTQYF; cdr3_nt: TGCGCCAGCAGCTTGGCGGCGGGAGTGGCAGATACGCAGTATTTT; clone_size: .; j_call: TRBJ2-3; v_call: TRBV5-1; d_call: TRBD2
cdr3_aa: CASSSSGLRIQEAFF; cdr3_nt: TGTGCCAGCAGCTCCTCAGGGTTAAGGATACAAGAAGCTTTCTTT; clone_size: few; j_call: TRBJ1-1; v_call: TRBV11-2; d_call: .
cdr3_aa: CASSINQGNEQFF; cdr3_nt: TGTGCCAGTAGTATAAATCAAGGAAATGAGCAGTTCTTC; clone_size: .; j_call: TRBJ2-1; v_call: TRBV19; d_call: .
cdr3_aa: CASFSRAQANQPQHF; cdr3_nt: TGTGCCAGCTTCTCCCGAGCCCAGGCGAATCAGCCCCAGCATTTT; clone_size: .; j_call: TRBJ1-5; v_call: TRBV6-5; d_call: .
cdr3_aa: CAISGENTGELFF; cdr3_nt: TGTGCCATCAGTGGGGAGAACACCGGGGAGCTGTTTTTT; clone_size: .; j_call: TRBJ2-2; v_call: TRBV10-3; d_call: .
cdr3_aa: CASPNPGQGPSGANVRTF; cdr3_nt: TGTGCCAGTCCAAATCCGGGACAGGGCCCCTCTGGGGCCAACGTCCGGACTTTC; clone_size: .; j_call: TRBJ2-6; v_call: TRBV7-9; d_call: TRBD1
cdr3_aa: CASSNRGDHLTDTQYF; cdr3_nt: TGTGCCAGCAGCAACCGTGGGGACCACCTCACAGATACGCAGTATTTT; clone_size: many; j_call: TRBJ2-3; v_call: TRBV11-1; d_call: .
cdr3_aa: CASSQARASGFTDTQYF; cdr3_nt: TGTGCCAGCAGCCAAGCGAGGGCTAGCGGGTTCACAGATACGCAGTATTTT; clone_size: .; j_call: TRBJ2-3; v_call: TRBV3-1; d_call: TRBD2
cdr3_aa: CASSPAAGETYNEQFF; cdr3_nt: TGTGCCAGCAGTCCCGCGGCGGGAGAAACCTACAATGAGCAGTTCTTC; clone_size: .; j_call: TRBJ2-1; v_call: TRBV27; d_call: TRBD2
cdr3_aa: CASSSPWDLKPYEQYF; cdr3_nt: TGTGCCAGCAGCTCCCCATGGGATTTAAAACCTTACGAGCAGTACTTC; clone_size: .; j_call: TRBJ2-7; v_call: TRBV7-8; d_call: .
cdr3_aa: CASSSSLRTGITYEQYF; cdr3_nt: TGTGCCAGCAGCTCGTCCCTCCGGACAGGGATTACCTACGAGCAGTACTTC; clone_size: few; j_call: TRBJ2-7; v_call: TRBV7-2; d_call: TRBD1
cdr3_aa: CASSLEDRRTVTQYF; cdr3_nt: TGTGCCAGCAGTTTAGAGGACAGGCGCACAGTTACGCAGTATTTT; clone_size: .; j_call: TRBJ2-3; v_call: TRBV27; d_call: TRBD1
cdr3_aa: CASSPAGYEQYF; cdr3_nt: TGTGCCAGCAGTCCCGCCGGCTACGAGCAGTACTTC; clone_size: few; j_call: TRBJ2-7; v_call: TRBV12-3/TRBV12-4; d_call: .
cdr3_aa: CASSLGRAFAYEQYF; cdr3_nt: TGTGCCAGCAGCTTGGGCAGGGCATTCGCTTACGAGCAGTACTTC; clone_size: .; j_call: TRBJ2-7; v_call: TRBV5-6; d_call: .
cdr3_aa: CASSWKTGFVREIETQYF; cdr3_nt: TGTGCCAGCAGCTGGAAAACAGGTTTCGTACGCGAAATAGAGACCCAGTACTTC; clone_size: many; j_call: TRBJ2-5; v_call: TRBV7-9; d_call: .
cdr3_aa: CATSSTETSGRIDTQYF; cdr3_nt: TGTGCCACCAGCAGCACCGAGACTAGCGGGAGAATAGATACGCAGTATTTT; clone_size: many; j_call: TRBJ2-3; v_call: TRBV15; d_call: TRBD2
cdr3_aa: CASSLGQGEDEQYF; cdr3_nt: TGTGCCAGCAGTTTAGGACAGGGGGAGGACGAGCAGTACTTC; clone_size: once; j_call: TRBJ2-7; v_call: TRBV12-3/TRBV12-4; d_call: TRBD1
cdr3_aa: CASSHRGPSSYNEQFF; cdr3_nt: TGTGCCAGCAGCCACAGGGGGCCGAGCTCCTACAATGAGCAGTTCTTC; clone_size: .; j_call: TRBJ2-1; v_call: TRBV7-8; d_call: TRBD1
cdr3_aa: CASRAGTGTTDTQYF; cdr3_nt: TGTGCCAGCAGGGCCGGGACAGGGACCACAGATACGCAGTATTTT; clone_size: few; j_call: TRBJ2-3; v_call: TRBV7-9; d_call: TRBD1
cdr3_aa: CASSQLFFSDTQYF; cdr3_nt: TGTGCCAGCAGCCAATTGTTCTTTTCAGATACGCAGTATTTT; clone_size: .; j_call: TRBJ2-3; v_call: TRBV14; d_call: .
cdr3_aa: CASSLSAVANYGYTF; cdr3_nt: TGCGCCAGCAGCTTGTCAGCGGTAGCTAACTATGGCTACACCTTC; clone_size: .; j_call: TRBJ1-2; v_call: TRBV5-1; d_call: .
cdr3_aa: CASRAGTGGAGYYNELFF; cdr3_nt: TGTGCCAGCAGAGCCGGTACAGGGGGCGCCGGGTACTACAATGAGCTGTTCTTC; clone_size: .; j_call: TRBJ2-1; v_call: TRBV12-3/TRBV12-4; d_call: TRBD1
cdr3_aa: CASSEVGLASSYNEQFF; cdr3_nt: TGTGCCAGCAGTGAAGTCGGCCTAGCGAGCTCCTACAATGAGCAGTTCTTC; clone_size: .; j_call: TRBJ2-1; v_call: TRBV2; d_call: .
cdr3_aa: CASRVIYGYTF; cdr3_nt: TGTGCCAGCCGGGTGATCTATGGCTACACCTTC; clone_size: many; j_call: TRBJ1-2; v_call: TRBV2; d_call: .
cdr3_aa: CASSHSLSLLELASTDTQYF; cdr3_nt: TGTGCCAGCAGCCACTCCCTAAGTCTACTCGAGCTCGCTAGCACAGATACGCAGTATTTT; clone_size: .; j_call: TRBJ2-3; v_call: TRBV7-9; d_call: .
cdr3_aa: CASSFGTGDYEQYF; cdr3_nt: TGTGCCAGCAGTTTTGGGACAGGTGACTACGAGCAGTACTTC; clone_size: .; j_call: TRBJ2-7; v_call: TRBV27; d_call: TRBD1
cdr3_aa: CASSEVIGYQETQYF; cdr3_nt: TGTGCCAGCAGTGAAGTTATTGGGTACCAAGAGACCCAGTACTTC; clone_size: .; j_call: TRBJ2-5; v_call: TRBV2; d_call: .
cdr3_aa: CSATGTSGNEQYF; cdr3_nt: TGCAGTGCTACCGGGACTAGCGGTAACGAGCAGTACTTC; clone_size: many; j_call: TRBJ2-7; v_call: TRBV20-1; d_call: TRBD2
cdr3_aa: CASSWTARNTEAFF; cdr3_nt: TGTGCTAGCAGTTGGACCGCCCGGAACACTGAAGCTTTCTTT; clone_size: .; j_call: TRBJ1-1; v_call: TRBV6-2/TRBV6-3; d_call: .
cdr3_aa: CSVEDAFGRAYNEQFF; cdr3_nt: TGCAGCGTTGAAGACGCTTTCGGGAGGGCCTACAATGAGCAGTTCTTC; clone_size: few; j_call: TRBJ2-1; v_call: TRBV29-1; d_call: TRBD2
cdr3_aa: CASSSHGEGPQGYYEQYF; cdr3_nt: TGTGCCAGCAGTTCCCACGGTGAGGGGCCTCAAGGGTACTACGAGCAGTACTTC; clone_size: few; j_call: TRBJ2-7; v_call: TRBV6-6; d_call: .
cdr3_aa: CASSLDVGRSYEQYF; cdr3_nt: TGTGCCAGCAGCTTAGACGTCGGTCGCTCCTACGAGCAGTACTTC; clone_size: .; j_call: TRBJ2-7; v_call: TRBV7-9; d_call: .
cdr3_aa: CASSQDMRPYEQYF; cdr3_nt: TGCGCCAGCAGCCAAGACATGAGGCCCTACGAGCAGTACTTC; clone_size: few; j_call: TRBJ2-7; v_call: TRBV4-3; d_call: .
cdr3_aa: CASSKVQETQYF; cdr3_nt: TGTGCCAGCAGTAAGGTCCAAGAGACCCAGTACTTC; clone_size: many; j_call: TRBJ2-5; v_call: TRBV28; d_call: .
cdr3_aa: CAGSLGLLAEVTGELFF; cdr3_nt: TGTGCCGGCAGCTTAGGCCTACTAGCGGAGGTCACCGGGGAGCTGTTTTTT; clone_size: .; j_call: TRBJ2-2; v_call: TRBV13; d_call: TRBD2